The 32 T cell receptor beta chains below come from one sample, sequenced in a study of blood T cell repertoires in COVID-19. Method: immunoSEQ multiplex PCR; TCRdb's copy keeps in-frame clones and lacks some. Of roughly 260,000 clones listed, around 90% are singletons. Sequencing was carried out using PBMCs or T cells enriched from blood (not recorded which). These receptor sequences come from a human donor in a cohort exposed to, infected with or recovered from COVID-19 (not recorded which). The donor label of this sample is uncertain.

This rearrangement joins TRBV5-1 to TRBJ2-1; unclear D gene. The length of the CDR3 is 13 residues. CDR1 and CDR2 (germline): SGHRS, YFSETQ. V lost 4 bases and J 8 bases, leaving 13 bases between the germline ends. The CDR3 DNA is TGCGCCAGCAGCCGAGGCATGTTGGATGAGCAGTTCTTC. Translation: CASSRGMLDEQFF.

The chain has TRBV3-1 (or the pseudogene TRBV3-2) and TRBJ1-6; D is ambiguous. Germline loops: CDR1 LGHDT, CDR2 YNNKEL (reference sequence). With 3 bases removed from V and 7 bases from J, the gap between germline ends came to 10 bases. The CDR3 spans 14 residues. CDR3 sequence: CASSHGPSNSPLHF. The CDR3 region has the DNA TGTGCCAGCAGCCACGGGCCTAGCAATTCACCCCTCCACTTT.

This rearrangement joins TRBV5-1 to TRBJ2-7; 8 bases are a match to TRBD2. Trimming cost V 0 bases and J 7 bases; bases outside gene matches: 3. CDR1 is SGHRS, CDR2 YFSETQ, per germline. The CDR3 runs 13 residues. CDR3 DNA sequence: TGCGCCAGCAGCTTGGGCGGGGGGCGAGAGCAGTACTTC. Protein: CASSLGGGREQYF.

Worth noting for this clone: Other nucleotide sequences in the sample specify the same CDR3. The V gene is TRBV30, the J gene TRBJ1-1, with D unresolved. The CDR3 spans 12 residues. Germline CDR1 is GTSNPN and CDR2 is SVGIG (reference sequence). V was shortened by 2 bases and J by 1 base, with 5 bases between the two germline ends. The CDR3: CAWSRRNTEAFF. The CDR3 nucleotides read TGTGCCTGGAGTCGGAGGAACACTGAAGCTTTCTTT.

The chain has TRBV6-6 and TRBJ1-5, with 9 bases that match TRBD1. CDR3 size: 16 residues. Germline-derived CDR1 and CDR2 are MNHNY and SVGAGI (reference sequence). V lost 5 bases and J lost 6; bases outside the gene matches: 11. The CDR3 DNA sequence: TGTGCCAGCAGTCGACAGGGGGGAGACCAAAGTCAGCCCCAGCATTTT. It translates to CASSRQGGDQSQPQHF.

This clone was observed a handful of times. The V gene is TRBV20-1, the J gene TRBJ2-7; D perhaps matches TRBD1 (6 bases). This CDR3 has 11 residues. V lost 7 bases, J lost 5 bases, and 12 bases lay in between. Germline V gene data show CDR1 as DFQATT and CDR2 as SNEGSKA (reference sequence). CDR3 protein: CSVLRQDEQYF. CDR3 DNA: TGCAGTGTACTACGACAGGACGAGCAGTACTTC.

The CDR3 protein is CASSFGSSGGQETQYF. The CDR3 DNA follows: TGCGCCAGCAGCTTCGGAAGTAGCGGGGGCCAAGAGACCCAGTACTTC. The chain carries TRBV5-1 and TRBJ2-5; 9 bases align to TRBD2. CDR3 length: 16 amino acids. Germline assignment: CDR1 SGHRS and CDR2 YFSETQ. V was pared by 2 bases and J by 1 base, with 6 bases of the junction left unmatched.

The CDR3 DNA sequence: TGTGCCAGCAGTGTAGGAGGGCTAGGCCAGCCCCAGCATTTT. This sequence encodes CASSVGGLGQPQHF. This sequence joins TRBV2 and TRBJ1-5; D is unresolved. Germline assignment: CDR1 SNHLY and CDR2 FYNNEI. V was cut by 4 bases and J by 7 bases, with 14 bases left in between. This CDR3 region has 14 residues.

This chain uses TRBV7-6 with TRBJ1-5; D gene uncertain. Looked up from germline, CDR1 is SGHVS and CDR2 is FNYEAQ. The germline V and J ends were trimmed by 3 bases and 1 base, with 10 bases remaining between them. The CDR3 is 15 amino acids. CDR3 nucleotide sequence: TGTGCCAGCAGCTTTCTAATACCCAGCAATCAGCCCCAGCATTTT. Amino acid sequence: CASSFLIPSNQPQHF.

J is TRBJ1-2 and V is TRBV7-2, with a possible D match to TRBD1 (6 bases). CDR1 and CDR2 from the germline V gene are SGHTA and FQGNSA. Trimming stripped 4 bases from V and 5 bases from J, with 11 bases between. CDR3 length: 13 amino acids. Here the CDR3 reads CASSSRDTYGYTF. The CDR3 nucleotides read TGTGCCAGCAGCTCCCGGGACACATATGGCTACACCTTC.

This chain connects TRBV5-4 to TRBJ2-4; 14 bases are a match to TRBD2. Germline V gene lookup returns CDR1 SGHNT and CDR2 YYREEE (reference sequence). With V trimmed by 0 bases and J by 8 bases, 10 bases remained unmatched. The CDR3 runs 18 residues. CDR3 sequence (DNA): TGTGCCAGCAGCTTGGATCCGGGACTAGCGGGGGAGGGAGACATTCAGTACTTC. Protein sequence: CASSLDPGLAGEGDIQYF. Looking up the rest from reference TRBV5-4 and TRBJ2-4 gives the full variable domain: ETGVTQSPTHLIKTRGQQVTLRCSSQSGHNTVSWYQQALGQGPQFIFQYYREEENGRGNFPPRFSGLQFPNYSSELNVNALELDDSALYLCASSLDPGLAGEGDIQYFGAGTRLSVL.

The V and J genes are TRBV27 and TRBJ2-1; unclear D gene. CDR1 is MNHEY, CDR2 SMNVEV, per germline (reference sequence). This CDR3 is 11 amino acids long. The V end was cut by 7 bases, the J end by 4 bases, with 5 bases between. CDR3 nucleotides: TGTGCCAGCACCCAGTACAATGAGCAGTTCTTC. Encoded protein: CASTQYNEQFF.

The chain uses TRBV4-3 and TRBJ1-2, with D maybe TRBD1 (6 bases). Germline V gene lookup returns CDR1 LGHNA and CDR2 YSLEER. The CDR3 extends over 14 amino acids. V shed 0 bases and J shed 5 bases, with 10 bases lying between them. CDR3 residues: CASSQDQTGYGYTF. CDR3 DNA sequence: TGCGCCAGCAGCCAAGATCAGACAGGATATGGCTACACCTTC.

The chain joins TRBV6-5 to TRBJ2-7; 8 positions agree with TRBD2. The ends lost 4 bases at V and 2 bases at J; junction bases unmatched: 7. Per germline, CDR1 MNHEY and CDR2 SVGAGI. The CDR3 has 15 residues. CDR3 bases: TGTGCCAGCAGTTTAGCGGGCGGGGGGACCTACGAGCAGTACTTC. The encoded protein is CASSLAGGGTYEQYF.

In its sample, this clone was seen once. CDR3 sequence: CASSLVGRGNGNEQFF. CDR3 nucleotide sequence: TGTGCCAGCAGCTTAGTGGGGCGGGGCAATGGCAATGAGCAGTTCTTC. The chain links TRBV7-2 to TRBJ2-1; D may be TRBD2 (6 bases). The CDR3 contains 16 residues. Germline V gene data show CDR1 as SGHTA and CDR2 as FQGNSA. The V end lost 1 base, the J end lost 6 bases, and 16 bases lay between the germline ends.

For this clone: The junction does not match germline at one end; this may be a read error. The chain recombines TRBV5-4 with TRBJ2-7; D may be TRBD1 (5 bases). CDR1 is SGHNT and CDR2 is YYREEE in the germline V gene (reference sequence). The CDR3 is made up of 14 amino acids. CDR3 region: CASSLAVDSTLAHF. In nucleotides, the CDR3 is TGTGCCAGCAGCTTGGCCGTCGACAGTACATTGGCGCACTTC.

The V gene is TRBV19, the J gene TRBJ1-1; D not certain. The CDR3 sequence is 14 residues long. Germline values: CDR1 LNHDA, CDR2 SQIVND (reference sequence). Trimming took off 5 bases at V and 5 bases at J, with 15 bases between the two ends. The CDR3: CASSLVGRGTEAFF. The CDR3 nucleotides read TGTGCCAGTAGTCTTGTAGGAAGAGGAACTGAAGCTTTCTTT. The complete variable domain, with remaining parts taken from reference TRBV19 and TRBJ1-1, reads DGGITQSPKYLFRKEGQNVTLSCEQNLNHDAMYWYRQDPGQGLRLIYYSQIVNDFQKGDIAEGYSVSREKKESFPLTVTSAQKNPTAFYLCASSLVGRGTEAFFGQGTRLTVV.

The V call is TRBV5-1, the J call TRBJ1-4, with 7 bases that match TRBD1. The V and J ends lost 0 bases and 0 bases, in that order; junction bases with no gene match: 2. This CDR3 spans 16 amino acids. Germline lookup yields CDR1 SGHRS and CDR2 YFSETQ. The CDR3 reads CASSLGDRATNEKLFF. CDR3 coding DNA: TGCGCCAGCAGCTTGGGCGACAGGGCAACTAATGAAAAACTGTTTTTT.

The rearrangement links TRBV7-6 to TRBJ1-3, with D unresolved. This CDR3 has 17 residues. V lost 5 bases and J 0 bases, leaving 17 bases between the germline ends. The V gene's germline CDR1 is SGHVS and CDR2 FNYEAQ. CDR3 nucleotide sequence: TGTGCCAGCAGCCCCAATGGAGCGGAGATCTCTGGAAACACCATATATTTT. This gives the protein CASSPNGAEISGNTIYF.

The sample holds a few counts of this clone. V and J are TRBV10-2 and TRBJ1-2; 9 bases fit TRBD1. The CDR3 extends over 15 amino acids. CDR1 is WSHSY, CDR2 SAAADI, per germline. Unmatched junction bases numbered 8, after V lost 1 base and J lost 8 bases. The CDR3 region has the DNA TGCGCCAGCAGTGAGTTTGGACAGGGGACGGAAGGCTACACCTTC. Protein sequence: CASSEFGQGTEGYTF.

The chain links TRBV6-5 to TRBJ2-7; the match to TRBD2 covers 7 bases. Germline CDR1 MNHEY, CDR2 SVGAGI. The V gene end was trimmed by 8 bases and the J gene end by 3 bases; junction bases not matched to a gene: 7. The CDR3 has 13 amino acids. The DNA for the CDR3 is TGTGCCAGCGACCCTAGCGGCCACTACGAGCAGTACTTC. Protein: CASDPSGHYEQYF.

The chain recombines TRBV9 with TRBJ2-2, with D possibly matching TRBD1 (7 bases). The germline V gene has CDR1 SGDLS and CDR2 YYNGEE. This CDR3 is built from 14 residues. V gave up 7 bases and J gave up 0 bases, with 10 bases separating them. The CDR3 nucleotides are TGTGCCAGCGGAGGGACAGCGAACACCGGGGAGCTGTTTTTT. Its protein is CASGGTANTGELFF.

In this sample, this clone turned up once. The rearrangement joins TRBV6-1 to TRBJ1-5, with TRBD1 matching over 8 bases. Germline V gene data show CDR1 as MNHNS and CDR2 as SASEGT. The V gene end was trimmed by 1 base and the J gene end by 4 bases; junction bases not matched to a gene: 3. The CDR3 is 15 amino acids. CDR3: CASSEGQGTNQPQHF. CDR3 nucleotides: TGTGCCAGCAGTGAAGGACAGGGGACAAATCAGCCCCAGCATTTT.

This chain links TRBV5-8 with TRBJ2-5; 9 bases are a match to TRBD2. This CDR3 spans 17 amino acids. Germline assignment: CDR1 SGHTS and CDR2 YDEGEE. The junction had 19 bases not matched to a gene; V was cut back by 4 bases and J by 9 bases. The CDR3 sequence: CASSPGTSGLRERAQYF. CDR3 sequence (DNA): TGTGCCAGCAGCCCGGGCACTAGCGGGTTACGTGAGCGGGCCCAGTACTTC.

The chain is built from TRBV6-5 and TRBJ1-5; 10 bases align to TRBD1. The CDR3 totals 14 residues. Trimming at V came to 6 bases and at J to 4 bases, leaving 3 bases not matched to a gene. Germline V gives CDR1 MNHEY, CDR2 SVGAGI. CDR3 protein: CASRGTGANQPQHF. CDR3 sequence (DNA): TGTGCCAGCAGAGGGACAGGGGCGAATCAGCCCCAGCATTTT.

The rearrangement joins TRBV27 to TRBJ1-4; tentatively, D is TRBD1 (6 bases). The V gene's germline CDR1 is MNHEY and CDR2 SMNVEV (reference sequence). V was shortened by 6 bases and J by 8 bases, with 19 bases between the two germline ends. This CDR3 region has 15 residues. DNA for the CDR3: TGTGCCAGCAGCCTATCGGGGGGGCGTTGGGAAAAACTGTTTTTT. It translates to CASSLSGGRWEKLFF.

The V and J genes are TRBV7-3 and TRBJ1-4, with D unclear. V was cut by 2 bases and J by 4 bases, with 8 bases left in between. From germline, CDR1 is SGHTA and CDR2 FQGTGA. The CDR3 is made up of 14 amino acids. CDR3 residues: CASSLVSFNEKLFF. CDR3 DNA: TGTGCCAGCAGCTTAGTTTCTTTTAATGAAAAACTGTTTTTT.

This sequence joins TRBV5-1 and TRBJ2-7; D possibly corresponds to TRBD1 (6 bases). The germline CDR1 and CDR2 sequences are SGHRS and YFSETQ. Trimming pared 6 bases from V and 0 bases from J, leaving 7 bases between. The CDR3 length is 12 residues. The CDR3 coding sequence is TGCGCCAGCAAGGGGGACTCCTACGAGCAGTACTTC. The encoded protein is CASKGDSYEQYF. The variable domain in full, completed from reference TRBV5-1 and TRBJ2-7, reads KAGVTQTPRYLIKTRGQQVTLSCSPISGHRSVSWYQQTPGQGLQFLFEYFSETQRNKGNFPGRFSGRQFSNSRSEMNVSTLELGDSALYLCASKGDSYEQYFGPGTRLTVT.

The V call is TRBV2, the J call TRBJ2-5, with 9 nucleotides matching TRBD2. Germline-derived CDR1 and CDR2 are SNHLY and FYNNEI. The CDR3 contains 19 residues. J gave up 9 bases and V 1 base, and 21 bases lay outside the gene matches. The CDR3 protein is CASSEEEGGRKTSGMPQYF. In DNA form, the CDR3 reads TGTGCCAGCAGTGAAGAAGAAGGTGGGCGTAAGACTAGCGGTATGCCCCAGTACTTC.

This chain connects TRBV2 to TRBJ2-7; D ambiguous. The ends were cut back, 4 bases at V and 2 bases at J, with 12 bases in the middle. CDR1 and CDR2 (germline): SNHLY, FYNNEI. This CDR3 has 14 residues. The CDR3 nucleotides are TGTGCCAGCAGTGGTCTAAGTTACGCCTACGAGCAGTACTTC. This encodes CASSGLSYAYEQYF.

The chain uses TRBV7-9 and TRBJ1-3; 8 bases align to TRBD1. The ends lost 6 bases at V and 2 bases at J; junction bases unmatched: 18. Germline V gene lookup returns CDR1 SEHNR and CDR2 FQNEAQ (reference sequence). The CDR3 sequence is 19 residues long. In DNA form, the CDR3 reads TGTGCCAGCAGTAGAGGGGGGTATGACAGGGGCCTGACTGGAAACACCATATATTTT. As protein: CASSRGGYDRGLTGNTIYF.

This chain uses TRBV30 with TRBJ1-1; no firm D call. Germline V gene lookup returns CDR1 GTSNPN and CDR2 SVGIG (reference sequence). The CDR3 runs to 13 residues. Trimming pared 5 bases from V and 0 bases from J, leaving 10 bases between. CDR3 loop: CAWSRHLNTEAFF. In DNA, the CDR3 is TGTGCCTGGTCAAGACACTTGAACACTGAAGCTTTCTTT.